The entry below gives a single T cell receptor beta chain sequence along with its context. No antigen is known for it. These data come from a study of identifying expanded T cells in peripheral blood. The CDR3 spans 15 residues. Per the germline V gene, CDR1 is LNHDA and CDR2 is SQIVND (reference sequence). V lost 7 bases and J 6 bases, leaving 20 bases between the germline ends. This table comes from immunoSEQ multiplex PCR, and its TCRdb copy is limited to in-frame clones, with some not included. The sample lists around 50,000 clones; over 85% were seen once. General study results and limits: Approximately 2-week clone count variance significantly increased as total template count grew. Differentially abundant clones: about 1.2 between replicates, roughly 16 at 2 to 3 weeks, around 19 at four.

V gene TRBV19 combines with J gene TRBJ2-3; a possible D gene is TRBD2 (6 bases). The TCR comes from a person between 18 and 75 years old in good health. Sequences were obtained from blood. The CDR3: CASNAGTYDTDTQYF. The CDR3 nucleotides read TGTGCCAGTAACGCAGGGACTTACGATACCGATACGCAGTATTTT.